This T cell receptor (beta chain) is from a study of T-cell memory formation after mild COVID-19. Background on the study: The TCR clusters were mostly specific to one donor.

Barcoded TCR alpha and TCR beta cDNA libraries with UMIs came from 5'RACE using constant-segment primers. TCRdb re-analysed the 5' RACE reads in MiXCR, keeping a single row per CDR3 protein. The data hold around 340,000 distinct CDR3 sequences, with about 16% observed a single time. This clonotype was seen a few times. The V gene lost 7 bases and the J gene lost 6 bases, with 0 bases spanning the gap. The CDR3 covers 9 residues. The sample comprised PBMCs or a T cell subset sorted from them (not recorded which). The V gene is TRBV23-1, the J gene TRBJ2-2; D unresolved. TRBV23-1 is reported as an ORF; its role is uncertain. This sequence originates from a man between 18 and 29 years old who had mild COVID-19 (a few samples of this study predate the infection). Cell type and time point are not known. The CDR3 DNA is TGCGCCAGCACCGGGGAGCTGTTTTTT. As protein: CASTGELFF.